This T cell receptor beta chain was identified during a study of radiotherapy plus CTLA-4 blockade in lung cancer. Whole-study findings and limits: Blood TCR clones of tumor origin expanded after radiotherapy plus ipilimumab. Reports state that early shifts in blood T cell clones, with interferon-beta, best predicted response.

Clones were read by immunoSEQ multiplex PCR, and TCRdb kept only the in-frame ones, dropping some. The data show over 40,000 clones, 82% seen once. Patients with chemo-refractory metastatic non-small-cell lung cancer received focal radiation plus CTLA-4 blockade with ipilimumab. The CDR3 is made up of 13 amino acids. Per germline, CDR1 SGHAT and CDR2 FQDESV (reference sequence). V was cut by 2 bases and J by 6 bases, with 5 bases left in between. This clone was observed a single time. What it binds is unknown. The starting material was peripheral blood, obtained from a patient treated with radiotherapy plus ipilimumab. The receptor was derived from a human donor with non-small cell lung cancer who had stable disease on radiotherapy plus ipilimumab. This chain links TRBV11-1 with TRBJ2-6; D is uncertain. The CDR3 nucleotides read TGTGCCAGCAGCTTATCCCAGGCCAACGTCCTGACTTTC. The encoded protein is CASSLSQANVLTF.